This record covers a single T cell receptor beta chain. What it binds is unknown. Trimming took off 3 bases at V and 3 bases at J, with 23 bases between the two ends. This CDR3 spans 18 amino acids. Germline V gene sequence: CDR1 SQVTM, CDR2 ANQGSEA. The sample belongs to a study of cytomegalovirus exposure and HLA in healthy donors. Turning to the study itself: The 95 to 150 validation repertoires were produced on the same platform as the 670 or so repertoires of the first cohort. This was reported in a later analysis.

The table came from immunoSEQ multiplex PCR; TCRdb's copy has only in-frame clones and leaves some out. The table includes hundreds of thousands of clones, roughly 89% detected once. General study results and limits: According to a subsequent analysis, TCR clusters from the first cohort were inclined to appear together in the 90 to 150 validation repertoires.

The chain couples TRBV29-1 to TRBJ1-4, with D perhaps matching TRBD1 (6 bases). The TCR sequence derives from a woman younger than 30 in good health and CMV-seronegative. The sample comprised PBMCs. This chain's CDR3 is CSVDLGEGGGQPNEKLFF. In DNA form, the CDR3 reads TGCAGCGTTGATCTAGGGGAGGGCGGGGGACAACCTAATGAAAAACTGTTTTTT.